The source of this T cell receptor (beta chain) is a study of immune heterogeneity within non-small cell lung tumors. Turning to the study itself: Histologically, a handful of tumors were squamous cell carcinomas and nine to ten were non-squamous carcinomas. The remaining 1 tumor was not otherwise specified.

The TCR beta CDR3 region underwent multiplex PCR amplification with 32 V and 13 J primers. TCRdb used MiXCR to reprocess the multiplex PCR reads, holding one entry per CDR3 protein. The sample includes 25,000 to 40,000 distinct CDR3 sequences, 28% of them seen just once. Points on this clonotype: No antigen is known for it. A much bigger clone sits one base away, suggesting this may be a read error.

CDR1 and CDR2 (germline): GTSNPN, SVGIG (reference sequence). The CDR3 spans 12 residues. Notes on the study in general: For the most part, the T-cell receptor beta clonotypes present at high frequency were distinct from one individual patient to the next. Alongside site-unique high-frequency clones, identical dominant CDR3 beta clonotypes recurred across tumor sites within a patient.

Bulk tumor genomic DNA served as template, at 550 to 700 ng per sample. From each primary tumor, several far-apart biopsies were obtained during surgery. Enrolled individuals presented with untreated, newly diagnosed non-small cell lung cancer and received curative surgery. All donors had received a new diagnosis of non-small cell lung cancer and were undergoing surgery with curative intent. Sequenced sample: lung tumor tissue. The receptor was derived from a man aged 35-49 years with non-small cell lung cancer. The chain couples TRBV30 to TRBJ2-7; D is unresolved. The CDR3 reads CAWRYSPYGQYF. As DNA, the CDR3 is TGTGCCTGGAGGTACAGCCCCTACGGGCAGTACTTC. Full variable domain (remainder filled in from reference TRBV30 and TRBJ2-7): SQTIHQWPATLVQPVGSPLSLECTVEGTSNPNLYWYRQAAGRGLQLLFYSVGIGQISSEVPQNLSASRPQDRQFILSSKKLLLSDSGFYLCAWRYSPYGQYFGPGTRLTVT.